This T cell receptor beta chain originates from a study of CD8 T cells in ankylosing spondylitis. Study-wide results and caveats: Roughly eight highly homologous variants formed a TCR beta motif that appeared characteristic of ankylosing spondylitis blood.

TCRdb processed the 5' RACE reads anew with MiXCR; each CDR3 protein has one entry. The sample carries about 510,000 distinct CDR3 sequences, under 5.5% recorded once. CDR1 and CDR2 (germline): MNHNY, SVGAGI (reference sequence). The CDR3 is 11 amino acids. V was trimmed by 1 base and J by 11 bases, leaving 6 bases between them. This clonotype was found many times. Its cognate antigen is unknown. Sequencing was carried out using blood, either unsorted or a sorted T cell fraction (not recorded which). The gene calls are TRBV6-6 and TRBJ1-5, with D unresolved. This sequence was found in a male donor with ankylosing spondylitis. The CDR3 DNA sequence: TGTGCCAGCAGTTACTTGCAGGCCCAGCATTTT. It yields the protein CASSYLQAQHF.